This T cell receptor beta chain stems from a study of blood T cell repertoires in COVID-19. This clone was detected only once. Sequencing used immunoSEQ multiplex PCR; TCRdb keeps in-frame clones, though not all of them. The table records about 23,000 clones, 88% of them present only once. The CDR3 has 16 amino acids. Germline V gives CDR1 LGHDT, CDR2 YNNKEL (reference sequence). The V gene lost 0 bases and the J gene lost 4 bases, with 15 bases spanning the gap. Sequencing was done on a sample of peripheral blood. This receptor was obtained from a man aged 65 to 79 in a cohort sampled during active COVID-19. This chain connects TRBV3-1 (or the pseudogene TRBV3-2) to TRBJ1-2; D remains unclear. The CDR3, as DNA: TGTGCCAGCAGCCAAGATTTGGCTTCCAAGTCCTATGGCTACACCTTC. Its translation is CASSQDLASKSYGYTF.